These 19 T cell receptor beta chains originate from one sample sequenced in a study of cytomegalovirus exposure and HLA in healthy donors. Primers for the PCR totalled 60 Vbeta and 13 Jbeta. Here immunoSEQ multiplex PCR was the method, and the copy in TCRdb shows in-frame clones only, minus some. The sample records 80,000 to 95,000 clones, 60% to 80% being singletons. Sequencing was carried out using PBMCs. These receptors all come from a female donor in good health and CMV-seronegative.

The chain has TRBV5-1 and TRBJ1-4; 7 bases align to TRBD1. V trimming: 2 bases; J trimming: 7 bases; junction bases outside the gene matches: 5. Germline CDR1 and CDR2: SGHRS and YFSETQ. The CDR3 runs to 14 residues. CDR3 nucleotide sequence: TGCGCCAGCAGCTTAGAGGGGGCGAGTGAAAAACTGTTTTTT. Encoded protein: CASSLEGASEKLFF.

This chain connects TRBV4-2 to TRBJ2-3, with TRBD1 as a possible D gene (5 bases). The germline V gene has CDR1 LGHNA and CDR2 YNFKEQ. V lost 1 base and J 5 bases, leaving 25 bases between the germline ends. The CDR3 is made up of 19 amino acids. In DNA, the CDR3 is TGTGCCAGCAGCCAAGCCCCGACGGGTGGGCAGGGCGTTGGAGATACGCAGTATTTT. It encodes CASSQAPTGGQGVGDTQYF.

This clone was observed a few times. The J gene is TRBJ1-5, the V gene TRBV5-1; the match to TRBD1 covers 10 bases. From germline, CDR1 is SGHRS and CDR2 YFSETQ. This CDR3 comprises 19 residues. V lost 0 bases to trimming and J lost 2 bases; unmatched junction nucleotides: 11. The CDR3 is CASSLEYRDRGWGNQPQHF. The CDR3 region has the DNA TGCGCCAGCAGCTTGGAATACCGGGACAGGGGTTGGGGCAATCAGCCCCAGCATTTT.

This clone was picked up a small number of times. The chain links TRBV28 to TRBJ1-5; possibly TRBD1 for D (5 bases). The V and J ends lost 5 bases and 4 bases respectively, with 12 bases between them. Germline V gene data show CDR1 as MDHEN and CDR2 as SYDVKM. This CDR3 has 14 amino acids. CDR3 coding DNA: TGTGCCAGCAGTCCCTCAGGGTGGAATCAGCCCCAGCATTTT. It yields the protein CASSPSGWNQPQHF.

This chain connects TRBV28 to TRBJ1-1, with D perhaps matching TRBD1 (6 bases). The CDR3 has 14 amino acids. V shed 7 bases and J shed 4 bases, with 16 bases lying between them. The germline CDR1 and CDR2 sequences are MDHEN and SYDVKM. The CDR3 protein is CASKYEGGSTEAFF. The DNA for the CDR3 is TGTGCCAGCAAATACGAGGGGGGGAGCACTGAAGCTTTCTTT.

This chain links TRBV29-1 with TRBJ2-5; D is unclear. The J call may not be correct, given that the DNA end is closer to TRBJ2-7. In germline, CDR1 is SQVTM, CDR2 ANQGSEA. CDR3 length: 12 amino acids. The CDR3 sequence is CSVDLPTYEQYF. The CDR3 DNA follows: TGCAGCGTTGACCTTCCCACCTACGAGCAGTACTTC.

This clone was recorded once. V gene TRBV7-6 combines with J gene TRBJ2-3, with TRBD2 matching 14 bases. The CDR3 contains 19 residues. With 7 bases clipped from V and 0 bases from J, the junction kept 12 bases outside the gene matches. Germline CDR1 reads SGHVS; CDR2 reads FNYEAQ. In nucleotides, the CDR3 is TGTGCCAGCACCCTTTACGGGACTAGCGGGGGCCCTAGCACAGATACGCAGTATTTT. This gives the protein CASTLYGTSGGPSTDTQYF.

This chain joins TRBV7-3 and TRBJ1-2; TRBD1 matches at 9 bases. Trimming cost V 4 bases and J 6 bases; bases outside gene matches: 12. The CDR3 is made up of 16 amino acids. Germline V CDR1 and CDR2: SGHTA, FQGTGA. The DNA for the CDR3 is TGTGCCAGCAGCTCCGGAACAGGGGGCTTAAGTAATGGCTACACCTTC. Translation: CASSSGTGGLSNGYTF.

This clone has just a few counts. This chain uses TRBV11-2 with TRBJ2-6, with 8 bases that match TRBD1. J gave up 4 bases and V 5 bases, and 16 bases lay outside the gene matches. Germline V gene data show CDR1 as SGHAT and CDR2 as FQNNGV. This CDR3 comprises 19 residues. In nucleotides, the CDR3 is TGTGCCAGCAGCCCAAGTTTCGGACAGGGAGATCTCGGGGCCAACGTCCTGACTTTC. The encoded protein is CASSPSFGQGDLGANVLTF.

The chain uses TRBV25-1 and TRBJ2-1; 8 bases fit TRBD2. The V gene's germline CDR1 is MGHDK and CDR2 SYGVNS. The CDR3 sequence is 15 residues long. The junction had 5 bases not matched to a gene; V was cut back by 3 bases and J by 4 bases. CDR3 region: CASSDERGLYNEQFF. DNA for the CDR3: TGTGCCAGCAGTGACGAGCGGGGGCTTTACAATGAGCAGTTCTTC.

This chain connects TRBV7-2 to TRBJ2-1; 10 bases line up with TRBD2. Trimming at V came to 5 bases and at J to 6 bases, leaving 7 bases not matched to a gene. The length of the CDR3 is 15 residues. The germline CDR1 and CDR2 sequences are SGHTA and FQGNSA. In DNA, the CDR3 is TGTGCCAGCAGCGTATCTAGCGGGGGATTCAATGAGCAGTTCTTC. Its translation: CASSVSSGGFNEQFF.

The genes are TRBV6-1 and TRBJ2-1; D not resolved. The CDR3 consists of 15 residues. Germline V gene lookup returns CDR1 MNHNS and CDR2 SASEGT. With 3 bases removed from V and 0 bases from J, the gap between germline ends came to 9 bases. CDR3 coding DNA: TGTGCCAGCAGTGATCCTAGGAGCTCCTACAATGAGCAGTTCTTC. Protein product: CASSDPRSSYNEQFF.

This chain uses TRBV6-5 with TRBJ1-1, with D unclear. Trimming took off 0 bases at V and 5 bases at J, with 10 bases between the two ends. The CDR3 has 14 amino acids. CDR1 and CDR2 from the germline V gene are MNHEY and SVGAGI. This chain's CDR3 is CASSYSVIVTEAFF. The CDR3, as DNA: TGTGCCAGCAGTTACTCGGTGATAGTGACTGAAGCTTTCTTT.

This chain links TRBV5-4 with TRBJ1-2; tentatively, D is TRBD1 (6 bases). V was pared by 3 bases and J by 8 bases, with 11 bases between. Germline lookup yields CDR1 SGHNT and CDR2 YYREEE (reference sequence). The CDR3 length is 12 residues. CDR3 in amino acids: CASSSPGQGYTF. CDR3 nucleotide sequence: TGTGCCAGCAGCTCCCCAGGACAGGGCTACACCTTC. Full variable domain (outside the CDR3, taken from reference TRBV5-4 and TRBJ1-2): ETGVTQSPTHLIKTRGQQVTLRCSSQSGHNTVSWYQQALGQGPQFIFQYYREEENGRGNFPPRFSGLQFPNYSSELNVNALELDDSALYLCASSSPGQGYTFGSGTRLTVV.

The rearrangement joins TRBV19 to TRBJ1-5; D is possibly TRBD1 (6 bases). The germline gives CDR1 LNHDA, CDR2 SQIVND (reference sequence). The CDR3 has 16 residues. Trimming took 4 bases from V and 0 from J, leaving 13 bases between them. CDR3 loop: CASSTNTGISNQPQHF. The CDR3 nucleotides are TGTGCCAGTAGTACGAATACAGGGATTAGCAATCAGCCCCAGCATTTT.

The V call is TRBV11-2, the J call TRBJ2-3; a weak D match, TRBD1 (5 bases). The length of the CDR3 is 12 residues. Germline V CDR1 and CDR2: SGHAT, FQNNGV. V lost 1 base and J 10 bases, leaving 9 bases between the germline ends. CDR3: CASSLGGLSQYF. The CDR3 nucleotides are TGTGCCAGCAGCTTAGGGGGCCTCTCGCAGTATTTT.

The chain has TRBV6-5 and TRBJ1-2; D is possibly TRBD1 (6 bases). Germline loops: CDR1 MNHEY, CDR2 SVGAGI. The CDR3 is 13 amino acids. V lost 5 bases to trimming and J lost 6 bases, with 13 bases between them. The CDR3 nucleotides are TGTGCCAGCAGTCGACGGACAGAGGATGGCTACACCTTC. This translates into CASSRRTEDGYTF.

The rearrangement joins TRBV29-1 to TRBJ2-7; possible D gene TRBD2, 6 bases. Germline V gives CDR1 SQVTM, CDR2 ANQGSEA. V was shortened by 2 bases and J by 3 bases, with 8 bases between the two germline ends. This CDR3 comprises 12 residues. CDR3 nucleotides: TGCAGCGTTGAACAGGGAGGCTACGAGCAGTACTTC. Amino acid sequence: CSVEQGGYEQYF.

The sample holds a few counts of this clone. The genes are TRBV2 and TRBJ1-4, with D possibly being TRBD1 (5 bases). Germline V gene lookup returns CDR1 SNHLY and CDR2 FYNNEI. CDR3 length: 15 amino acids. Between the trimmed V and J ends, which lost 6 bases and 5 bases, there was a span of 16 bases. The DNA of the CDR3 is TGTGCCAGCAGCCCGACAGTATCCGGGAATGAAAAACTGTTTTTT. This gives the protein CASSPTVSGNEKLFF.